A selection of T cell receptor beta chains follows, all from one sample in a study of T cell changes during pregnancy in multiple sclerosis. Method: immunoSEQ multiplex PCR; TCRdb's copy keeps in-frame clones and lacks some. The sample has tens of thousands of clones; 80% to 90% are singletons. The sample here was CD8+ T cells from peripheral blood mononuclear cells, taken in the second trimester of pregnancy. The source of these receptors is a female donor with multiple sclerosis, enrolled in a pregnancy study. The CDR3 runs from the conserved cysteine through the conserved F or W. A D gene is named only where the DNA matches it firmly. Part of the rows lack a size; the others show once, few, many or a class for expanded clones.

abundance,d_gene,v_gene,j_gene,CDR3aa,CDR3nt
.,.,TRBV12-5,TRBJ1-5,CASGGGLAQPQHF,TGTGCTAGTGGTGGGGGACTAGCTCAGCCCCAGCATTTT
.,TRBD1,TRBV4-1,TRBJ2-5,CASSREDRDAETQYF,TGCGCCAGCAGCCGGGAAGACAGGGATGCGGAGACCCAGTACTTC
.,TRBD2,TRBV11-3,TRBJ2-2,CASSIFLAGGPGTGELFF,TGTGCCAGCAGCATATTCCTAGCGGGGGGGCCCGGCACCGGGGAGCTGTTTTTT
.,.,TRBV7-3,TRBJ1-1,CASSPQGWSTEAFF,TGTGCCAGCAGCCCACAGGGTTGGAGCACTGAAGCTTTCTTT
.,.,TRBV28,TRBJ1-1,CASSPLRTDEAFF,TGTGCCAGCAGTCCCCTAAGGACAGACGAAGCTTTCTTT
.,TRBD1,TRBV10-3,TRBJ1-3,CAISEATGGSGNTIYF,TGTGCCATCAGTGAGGCTACAGGGGGCTCTGGAAACACCATATATTTT
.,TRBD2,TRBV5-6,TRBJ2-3,CASSTSGGGEDTQYF,TGTGCCAGCAGCACCTCCGGGGGGGGTGAGGATACGCAGTATTTT
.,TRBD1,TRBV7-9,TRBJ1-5,CASSSPGTGYQPQHF,TGTGCCAGCAGCTCGCCCGGGACAGGGTATCAGCCCCAGCATTTT
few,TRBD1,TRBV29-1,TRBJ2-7,CSVEWDRGLHEQYF,TGCAGCGTTGAATGGGACAGGGGGCTTCACGAGCAGTACTTC
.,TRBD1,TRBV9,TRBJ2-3,CASSVEGQGTDTQYF,TGTGCCAGCAGCGTAGAAGGACAGGGCACAGATACGCAGTATTTT
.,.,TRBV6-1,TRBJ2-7,CASSDPQGGEQYF,TGTGCCAGCAGTGACCCACAGGGTGGGGAGCAGTACTTC
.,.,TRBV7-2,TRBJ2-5,CASSFLGRGETQYF,TGTGCCAGCAGCTTTTTGGGCAGGGGAGAGACCCAGTACTTC
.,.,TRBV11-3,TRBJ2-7,CASSPLRGNYEQYF,TGTGCCAGCAGTCCACTCCGGGGGAACTACGAGCAGTACTTC
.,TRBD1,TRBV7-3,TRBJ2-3,CASSLTGGYTDTQYF,TGTGCCAGCAGCTTAACAGGGGGCTATACAGATACGCAGTATTTT
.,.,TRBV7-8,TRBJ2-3,CASSLDAGDTDTQYF,TGTGCCAGCAGCTTAGACGCAGGGGACACAGATACGCAGTATTTT
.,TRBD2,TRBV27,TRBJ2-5,CASSTSGGQETQYF,TGTGCCAGCAGTACTAGCGGGGGCCAAGAGACCCAGTACTTC
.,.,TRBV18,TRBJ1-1,CASSLPTLGEAFF,TGTGCCAGCTCACTGCCGACTTTAGGTGAAGCTTTCTTT
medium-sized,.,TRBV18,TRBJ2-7,CASSPPGQSYEQYF,TGTGCCAGCTCACCCCCCGGACAGAGCTACGAGCAGTACTTC
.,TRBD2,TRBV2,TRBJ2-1,CASSETSGGALYNEQFF,TGTGCCAGCAGTGAGACTAGCGGGGGGGCTCTCTACAATGAGCAGTTCTTC
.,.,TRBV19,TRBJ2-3,CASIRSGNLLTDTQYF,TGTGCCAGTATACGTAGCGGAAATCTACTCACAGATACGCAGTATTTT
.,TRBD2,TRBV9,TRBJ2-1,CASSVGSSGYNEQFF,TGTGCCAGCAGCGTAGGCTCTAGCGGTTACAATGAGCAGTTCTTC
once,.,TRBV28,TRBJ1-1,CASSPIQHEAFF,TGTGCCAGCAGTCCGATCCAACATGAAGCTTTCTTT
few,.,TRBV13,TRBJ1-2,CASSPQGSRVGYTF,TGTGCCAGCAGCCCCCAGGGATCCAGGGTCGGCTACACCTTC
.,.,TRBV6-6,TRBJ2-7,CASSYSIGGMGFEQYF,TGTGCCAGCAGTTACTCGATCGGCGGGATGGGGTTCGAGCAGTACTTC
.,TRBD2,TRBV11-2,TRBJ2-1,CASSLKGGGYYNEQFF,TGTGCCAGCAGCTTAAAAGGCGGGGGGTACTACAATGAGCAGTTCTTC
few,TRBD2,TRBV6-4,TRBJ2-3,CASSERGGQDTQYF,TGTGCCAGCAGTGAGCGGGGGGGCCAAGATACGCAGTATTTT
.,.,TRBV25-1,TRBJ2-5,CASSDGAGRETQYF,TGTGCCAGCAGTGACGGAGCCGGGAGAGAGACCCAGTACTTC
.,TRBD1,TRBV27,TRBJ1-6,CASSSLLGTGDNSPLHF,TGTGCCAGCAGTTCCCTCCTCGGGACAGGGGATAATTCACCCCTCCACTTT
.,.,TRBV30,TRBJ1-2,CAWTKTLEDFGNYGYTF,TGTGCCTGGACCAAAACCTTAGAGGACTTCGGGAACTATGGCTACACCTTC
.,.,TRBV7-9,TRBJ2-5,CASSLEHQETQYF,TGTGCCAGCAGCTTAGAGCACCAAGAGACCCAGTACTTC
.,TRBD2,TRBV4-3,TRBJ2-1,CASSQTSGGYDEQFF,TGCGCCAGCAGTCAGACTAGCGGGGGGTACGATGAGCAGTTCTTC
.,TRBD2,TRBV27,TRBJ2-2,CATGLAGVNGELFF,TGTGCCACGGGACTAGCGGGAGTTAACGGGGAGCTGTTTTTT
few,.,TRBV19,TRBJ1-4,CASSIGPTFPNEKLFF,TGTGCCAGTAGTATTGGGCCCACGTTCCCTAATGAAAAACTGTTTTTT
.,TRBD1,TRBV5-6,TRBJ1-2,CASSSWDREFAGYTF,TGTGCCAGCAGCAGTTGGGACAGGGAGTTTGCTGGCTACACCTTC
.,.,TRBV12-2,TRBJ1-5,CASRSQSVQGNQPQHF,TGTGCAAGTCGGTCACAGAGCGTACAGGGAAATCAGCCCCAGCATTTT
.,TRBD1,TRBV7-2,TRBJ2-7,CASSLVGTGASSYEQYF,TGTGCCAGCAGCTTAGTAGGCACAGGGGCTAGCTCCTACGAGCAGTACTTC
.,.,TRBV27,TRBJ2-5,CASRPLAEKTQETQYF,TGTGCCAGCAGACCCTTAGCAGAAAAGACCCAAGAGACCCAGTACTTC
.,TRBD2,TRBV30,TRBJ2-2,CAWSGEGGELFF,TGTGCCTGGAGCGGGGAGGGCGGGGAGCTGTTTTTT
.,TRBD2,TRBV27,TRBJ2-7,CASMLAGGTFYEQYF,TGTGCCAGCATGCTAGCGGGGGGGACCTTCTACGAGCAGTACTTC
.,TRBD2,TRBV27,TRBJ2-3,CASSLLAGPQHTDTQYF,TGTGCCAGCAGTTTACTAGCGGGCCCTCAGCACACAGATACGCAGTATTTT
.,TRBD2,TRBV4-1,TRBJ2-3,CASSRLAGEDTQYF,TGCGCCAGCAGCCGACTAGCGGGGGAAGATACGCAGTATTTT
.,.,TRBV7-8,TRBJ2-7,CASSLFQGLSEQYF,TGTGCCAGCAGCTTATTTCAGGGGCTGAGCGAGCAGTACTTC
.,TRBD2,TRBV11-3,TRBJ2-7,CASSIAGVVYEQYF,TGTGCCAGCAGCATAGCGGGGGTTGTATACGAGCAGTACTTC
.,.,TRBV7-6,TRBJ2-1,CASSLAGVNEQFF,TGTGCCAGCAGCTTAGCCGGGGTGAATGAGCAGTTCTTC
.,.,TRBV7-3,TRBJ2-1,CASSPEGYEQFF,TGTGCCAGCAGCCCCGAGGGTTATGAGCAGTTCTTC
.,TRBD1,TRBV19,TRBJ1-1,CASTLGWDRGLENTEAFF,TGTGCCAGTACTCTCGGTTGGGACAGGGGCTTGGAAAACACTGAAGCTTTCTTT
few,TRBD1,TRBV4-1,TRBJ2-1,CASSHGTGLNEQFF,TGCGCCAGCAGCCACGGGACAGGTCTCAATGAGCAGTTCTTC
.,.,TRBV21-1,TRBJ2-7,CASSKVGTSGRGRSYEQYF,TGTGCCAGCAGCAAAGTGGGGACTAGCGGCCGGGGGAGGTCCTACGAGCAGTACTTC
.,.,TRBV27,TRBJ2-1,CASSSPGWEGNEQFF,TGTGCCAGCAGTTCTCCAGGGTGGGAAGGCAATGAGCAGTTCTTC
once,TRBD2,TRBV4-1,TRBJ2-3,CASSQGGLAGVLSDTQYF,TGCGCCAGCAGCCAAGGGGGACTAGCGGGAGTACTGTCAGATACGCAGTATTTT
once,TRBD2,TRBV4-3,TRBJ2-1,CASSRLRLAGDEQFF,TGCGCCAGCAGTAGACTACGACTCGCGGGAGATGAGCAGTTCTTC
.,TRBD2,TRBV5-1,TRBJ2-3,CASSLSGVSTDTQYF,TGCGCCAGCAGCTTAAGCGGGGTGAGCACAGATACGCAGTATTTT